The 27 T cell receptor beta chains in this list originate from one sample, sequenced in a study of tumor and adjacent non-tumor tissue in lung cancer. This sample's RNA came from whole unsorted tissue. Three rounds of nested PCR, following a modified ARM-PCR protocol, produced the TCRbeta library. TCRdb reprocessed the multiplex PCR reads with MiXCR, giving one entry per CDR3 protein. The table includes under 250,000 distinct CDR3 sequences, 70% to 75% detected once. What was sequenced was lung tumor tissue. Receptor source: a man aged 60 to 69 with non-small cell lung cancer.

The chain combines TRBV11-3 with TRBJ2-7; D unclear. Germline CDR1 SGHNT, CDR2 YENEEA. V gave up 9 bases and J gave up 5 bases, with 17 bases separating them. The CDR3 covers 13 residues. The CDR3 region has the DNA TGTGCCAGTAGTTTGTCACAAGGGCACGAGCAGTACTTC. Encoded protein: CASSLSQGHEQYF.

The rearrangement joins TRBV5-5 to TRBJ2-3, with TRBD2 matching over 9 bases. Germline CDR1 and CDR2: SGHKS and YYEKEE (reference sequence). The CDR3 covers 15 residues. The V gene end was trimmed by 1 base and the J gene end by 1 base; junction bases not matched to a gene: 1. CDR3 nucleotide sequence: TGTGCCAGCAGCTTGCGACTAGCGGGCACAGATACGCAGTATTTT. Amino acids: CASSLRLAGTDTQYF. Drawing the rest from reference TRBV5-5 and TRBJ2-3, the complete variable domain is DAGVTQSPTHLIKTRGQQVTLRCSPISGHKSVSWYQQVLGQGPQFIFQYYEKEERGRGNFPDRFSARQFPNYSSELNVNALLLGDSALYLCASSLRLAGTDTQYFGPGTRLTVL.

With respect to this clonotype: The conserved phenylalanine or tryptophan is not found at the CDR3 terminus, so this likely reflects a read error. The chain is built from TRBV11-3 and TRBJ2-7; perhaps TRBD1 as D (5 bases). The CDR3 extends over 13 amino acids. Germline loops: CDR1 SGHNT, CDR2 YENEEA. CDR3: CTSSQGPRVGQYL. CDR3 nucleotide sequence: TGTACCAGCAGCCAGGGCCCAAGAGTAGGGCAGTACTTG.

The V gene is TRBV20-1, the J gene TRBJ2-7; D perhaps matches TRBD1 (6 bases). Trimming took off 7 bases at V and 5 bases at J, with 18 bases between the two ends. This CDR3 comprises 13 residues. Germline CDR1 is DFQATT and CDR2 is SNEGSKA (reference sequence). The DNA of the CDR3 is TGCAGTGTCAGAGTGTTTAACAGGGACGAGCAGTACTTC. Translating gives CSVRVFNRDEQYF.

This clonotype was observed many times. This rearrangement joins TRBV4-3 to TRBJ2-2; D is undetermined. Germline CDR1 reads LGHNA; CDR2 reads YSLEER. Trimming left V 0 bases short and J 4 bases short, with 3 bases between. This CDR3 spans 13 amino acids. DNA for the CDR3: TGCGCCAGCAGCCAAGAGTTCACCGGGGAGCTGTTTTTT. It yields the protein CASSQEFTGELFF.

This clonotype came up once. The junction departs from germline at one end; a sequencing error may be responsible. The chain uses TRBV9 and TRBJ2-4; 8 bases line up with TRBD1. Germline V gene sequence: CDR1 SGDLS, CDR2 YYNGEE. The CDR3 loop spans 16 amino acids. CDR3 protein: CANSRQGLLAKNIQYF. CDR3 DNA sequence: TGTGCCAACAGCCGACAGGGGCTTCTAGCCAAAAACATTCAGTACTTC.

This chain links TRBV20-1 with TRBJ2-7; D is unclear. V was pared by 5 bases and J by 1 base, with 15 bases between. Germline V CDR1 and CDR2: DFQATT, SNEGSKA (reference sequence). The CDR3 totals 14 residues. CDR3 nucleotide sequence: TGCAGTGCTGTCATGATGGGGAAGTCCTACGAGCAGTACTTC. It codes for CSAVMMGKSYEQYF.

A note on this clonotype: This could be a read error, since a much larger clone is one nucleotide away. This chain uses TRBV12-3 or TRBV12-4 with TRBJ1-4; maybe TRBD1 (6 bases). Trimming cost V 2 bases and J 4 bases, with 14 bases left between them. CDR3 size: 16 residues. CDR3 DNA: TGTGCCAGCAGTTTAATGTGGGACACCCGTAATGAAAAACTGTTTTTT. Its protein product is CASSLMWDTRNEKLFF.

The rearrangement joins TRBV28 to TRBJ1-1; D unclear. The CDR3 is made up of 13 amino acids. V lost 4 bases to trimming and J lost 8 bases, with 14 bases between them. From germline, CDR1 is MDHEN and CDR2 SYDVKM. The CDR3 loop is CASSSLLMGEAFF. DNA of the CDR3: TGTGCCAGCAGTTCCCTTCTCATGGGGGAAGCTTTCTTT.

The genes are TRBV6-2 or TRBV6-3 and TRBJ1-2, with 7 bases fitting TRBD1. The germline CDR1 and CDR2 sequences are MNHEY and SVGEGT. The CDR3 sequence is 15 residues long. J gave up 5 bases and V 5 bases, and 11 bases lay outside the gene matches. The CDR3 loop is CASSLPQGFSYGYTF. CDR3 DNA sequence: TGTGCCAGCAGTCTGCCACAGGGGTTTAGTTATGGCTACACCTTC.

To note about this clonotype: A much larger clone lies one base from this, so it may be a read error. The chain recombines TRBV4-3 with TRBJ2-5, with 9 bases fitting TRBD2. Germline V lookup: CDR1 LGHNA, CDR2 YSLEER. The CDR3 is 16 amino acids. The CDR3 DNA sequence: TGCGGCAGCAGCCAAGAGGGAGCGGGGGGTAAAGAGACCCAGTACTTC. Amino acid sequence: CGSSQEGAGGKETQYF.

The V gene is TRBV19, the J gene TRBJ2-7, with 8 nucleotides matching TRBD1. V trimming: 4 bases; J trimming: 1 base; junction bases outside the gene matches: 9. The CDR3 runs to 16 residues. Germline-derived CDR1 and CDR2 are LNHDA and SQIVND (reference sequence). The CDR3: CASSTHADRVSYEQYF. CDR3 bases: TGTGCCAGTAGTACACATGCGGACAGGGTATCCTACGAGCAGTACTTC. The full variable domain, rest sourced from reference TRBV19 and TRBJ2-7, is DGGITQSPKYLFRKEGQNVTLSCEQNLNHDAMYWYRQDPGQGLRLIYYSQIVNDFQKGDIAEGYSVSREKKESFPLTVTSAQKNPTAFYLCASSTHADRVSYEQYFGPGTRLTVT.

Concerning this clonotype: This sequence may be a read error, since a much larger clone differs from it by one base. The chain joins TRBV20-1 to TRBJ2-1, with D perhaps matching TRBD1 (5 bases). Looked up from germline, CDR1 is DFQATT and CDR2 is SNEGSKA (reference sequence). The CDR3 is made up of 20 amino acids. The CDR3 DNA sequence: TGCAGTGCTCTTAAACCCCACAGGCCTGGAGTTATTGGCTCCTACAATGAGCAGTCCTTC. Translating gives CSALKPHRPGVIGSYNEQSF.

In regard to this clonotype: A read error may produce the germline difference seen at one junction end. This chain uses TRBV6-6 with TRBJ2-7; D gene uncertain. CDR3 length: 13 residues. CDR1 MNHNY and CDR2 SVGAGI come from the germline V gene (reference sequence). The CDR3 loop reads CASSYLETYEHYF. In nucleotides, the CDR3 is TGTGCCAGCAGTTACCTGGAGACCTACGAGCATTACTTC.

This clonotype was observed a few times. This chain joins TRBV12-3 or TRBV12-4 and TRBJ2-7; 9 bases agree with TRBD1. The CDR3 covers 15 residues. Trimming took 7 bases from V and 8 from J; bases not matched to a gene: 15. CDR3 bases: TGTGCCAGCACCTATTACCGGGACAGGGATACCAAGCAGTACTTC. Protein sequence: CASTYYRDRDTKQYF.

A word on this clonotype: The junction departs from germline at one end; a sequencing error may be responsible. V usage is TRBV20-1 and J usage is TRBJ2-5; D not certain. Germline V gives CDR1 DFQATT, CDR2 SNEGSKA (reference sequence). The CDR3 has 12 amino acids. CDR3: CSVRSRVETQYF. DNA of the CDR3: TGCAGTGTTAGATCCCGGGTGGAGACCCAGTACTTC.

The chain employs TRBV20-1 and TRBJ1-5; D unresolved. CDR1 is DFQATT, CDR2 SNEGSKA, per germline (reference sequence). The V gene lost 4 bases and the J gene lost 5 bases, with 24 bases spanning the gap. The CDR3 sequence is 17 residues long. In DNA form, the CDR3 reads TGCAGTGCTAACACCGCAGGAGTAAATGTTGGCTATCAGCCCCAGCATTTT. Translating gives CSANTAGVNVGYQPQHF.

The chain uses TRBV11-2 and TRBJ1-1; D is undetermined. Germline CDR1 is SGHAT and CDR2 is FQNNGV. The CDR3 is made up of 14 amino acids. Deletions cut 3 bases from V and 2 bases from J, with 10 bases between. CDR3 region: CASSFGRGNTEAFF. As DNA, the CDR3 is TGTGCCAGCAGCTTCGGTCGGGGAAACACTGAAGCTTTCTTT.

V gene TRBV5-1 combines with J gene TRBJ2-5, with 9 bases lining up with TRBD1. The CDR3 contains 14 residues. The V and J ends lost 4 bases and 2 bases, in that order; junction bases with no gene match: 3. Germline CDR1 is SGHRS and CDR2 is YFSETQ. CDR3 bases: TGCGCCAGCAGCATACAGGGGGCTCAAGAGACCCAGTACTTC. It translates to CASSIQGAQETQYF.

This clonotype appeared a few times. This chain links TRBV5-4 with TRBJ1-3; D uncertain. V lost 3 bases to trimming and J lost 3 bases, with 10 bases between them. The CDR3 totals 14 residues. Germline-derived CDR1 and CDR2 are SGHNT and YYREEE (reference sequence). Written as DNA, the CDR3 is TGTGCCAGCAGCTCCTTCGGGTATGGAAACACCATATATTTT. It is translated as CASSSFGYGNTIYF.

This clonotype was seen repeatedly, ten times or more. The gene calls are TRBV20-1 and TRBJ1-3; D remains unclear. The CDR3 totals 14 residues. Germline V gene lookup returns CDR1 DFQATT and CDR2 SNEGSKA (reference sequence). V lost 0 bases, J lost 8 bases, and 14 bases lay in between. CDR3 region: CSARDLSGSDTIYF. DNA for the CDR3: TGCAGTGCTAGAGATCTGTCCGGGAGTGACACCATATATTTT.

The J gene is TRBJ1-5, the V gene TRBV12-3 or TRBV12-4; 11 nucleotides line up with TRBD1. Unmatched junction bases numbered 9, after V lost 3 bases and J lost 11 bases. This CDR3 comprises 15 residues. The DNA for the CDR3 is TGTGCCAGCAGTTTCGGACAGGGGGCCTCAAAGTCCCAGCATTTT. Its protein product is CASSFGQGASKSQHF.

Comment on this clonotype: One junction end disagrees with the germline gene, perhaps due to a read error. The chain couples TRBV11-1 to TRBJ2-5; D not certain. This CDR3 region has 14 residues. Germline-derived CDR1 and CDR2 are SGHAT and FQDESV (reference sequence). DNA for the CDR3: TGTGCCAGCAACTCCCGGACCGGTGAAGAGACCAAGTACTTC. Protein: CASNSRTGEETKYF.

Concerning this clonotype itself: A much larger clone lies a single base off, so this may be a read error. The chain is built from TRBV6-5 and TRBJ2-7; a weak D match, TRBD2 (6 bases). Germline CDR1 reads MNHEY; CDR2 reads SVGAGI. The CDR3 sequence is 15 residues long. The CDR3 bases are TGTGCCAGCAGTTACTCGGAGGGAGCATACAACGAGAAGTACTTC. As protein: CASSYSEGAYNEKYF.

A note on this clonotype: With a much larger clone just one base away, this may be a read error. V is TRBV6-1 and J is TRBJ1-2; D not certain. The CDR3 is 16 residues long. Looked up from germline, CDR1 is MNHNS and CDR2 is SASEGT. V was clipped by 4 bases and J by 6 bases, with 21 bases between them. The CDR3 sequence is CASSGKGTSHMNGYTF. The CDR3 bases are TGTGCCAGCAGTGGGAAGGGTACGTCCCATATGAATGGCTACACCTTC.

A word on this clonotype: Mismatch with germline at one junction end may stem from a read error. The chain has TRBV6-1 and TRBJ1-2; a possible D gene is TRBD1 (5 bases). The CDR3 spans 15 residues. Germline CDR1 reads MNHNS; CDR2 reads SASEGT. CDR3 DNA: TGTACCAGCAGCGAAGGAATCTGGGACCCCTATGGCTACACCTTC. This codes for CTSSEGIWDPYGYTF.

A few counts support this clonotype. The CDR3 region is CASCAGESGKTQYF. The CDR3 nucleotides read TGTGCCAGCTGTGCGGGAGAGAGCGGTAAGACCCAGTACTTC. This chain uses TRBV6-1 with TRBJ2-5; 7 bases are shared with TRBD2. V shed 8 bases, J shed 6 bases, and the junction held 12 bases outside the gene matches. CDR3 length: 14 amino acids. Germline assignment: CDR1 MNHNS and CDR2 SASEGT.